These 13 T cell receptor beta chains were sequenced from one sample in a study of response to subunit inactivated influenza vaccine. Via MiXCR, TCRdb re-called the RT-PCR reads, giving one row per CDR3 protein. The sample consists of more than 500,000 distinct CDR3 sequences, approximately 10% of them appearing once. Separately, the same data were catalogued under a study of T cells expressing NK-cell markers. From that paper: 5'RACE template switching with UMIs generated TCR beta cDNA.

This sample comprised PBMCs from blood, obtained on the day of vaccination. The receptors were sampled from a man aged 50 to 59 who received an inactivated influenza vaccine.

This chain connects TRBV27 to TRBJ2-7; TRBD2 is a possible D gene (6 bases). Germline-derived CDR1 and CDR2 are MNHEY and SMNVEV (reference sequence). V lost 3 bases and J lost 1, with 13 bases in between. The CDR3 extends over 15 amino acids. The CDR3 region has the DNA TGTGCCAGCAGTTTTTTTCGCGGGGCTTCCTACGAGCAGTACTTC. It is translated as CASSFFRGASYEQYF.

The J gene is TRBJ2-7, the V gene TRBV11-2, with a weak D call TRBD2 (7 bases). The CDR3 consists of 15 residues. Germline values: CDR1 SGHAT, CDR2 FQNNGV. Trimming took 6 bases from V and 0 from J, leaving 15 bases between them. CDR3 DNA sequence: TGTGCCAGCAGTCCTCTAGCGGACAGCTCCTACGAGCAGTACTTC. Translated, it gives CASSPLADSSYEQYF.

This clonotype was observed a handful of times. This chain uses TRBV20-1 with TRBJ1-2; D may be TRBD1 (6 bases). V lost 4 bases to trimming and J lost 6 bases, with 12 bases between them. Per germline, CDR1 DFQATT and CDR2 SNEGSKA (reference sequence). This CDR3 spans 12 amino acids. CDR3 region: CSAMPGVNGYTF. As DNA, the CDR3 is TGCAGTGCTATGCCAGGGGTCAATGGCTACACCTTC.

CDR3 coding DNA: TGTGCCAGCAGCTTAATCCCGTCAGGGAATGAAAAACTGTTTTTT. As protein: CASSLIPSGNEKLFF. The gene calls are TRBV7-2 and TRBJ1-4; TRBD1 might be the D (5 bases). The V end lost 2 bases, the J end lost 5 bases, and 12 bases lay between the germline ends. CDR1 SGHTA and CDR2 FQGNSA come from the germline V gene. The CDR3 runs 15 residues.

This clonotype was seen many times. This chain uses TRBV9 with TRBJ2-7; 9 bases are a match to TRBD1. The CDR3 covers 15 residues. Germline CDR1 is SGDLS and CDR2 is YYNGEE. J was trimmed by 3 bases and V by 2 bases; bases with no gene match: 6. CDR3 protein: CASSVSGTGIYEQYF. The CDR3 bases are TGTGCCAGCAGCGTTTCCGGGACAGGGATCTACGAGCAGTACTTC.

This clonotype was counted a few times. The gene calls are TRBV12-3 or TRBV12-4 and TRBJ2-7; D not certain. CDR3 length: 11 residues. The V and J ends lost 5 bases and 8 bases respectively, with 10 bases between them. The CDR3 is CASSRYGQQYF. For the CDR3, the DNA is TGTGCCAGCAGTCGCTACGGGCAGCAGTACTTC.

V gene TRBV7-2 combines with J gene TRBJ2-1, with D perhaps assigned TRBD1 or TRBD2 (5 bases each). Trimming cost V 7 bases and J 7 bases, with 23 bases left between them. CDR1 and CDR2 (germline): SGHTA, FQGNSA. The CDR3 is made up of 16 amino acids. The CDR3 is CASTRPQRGLGNEQFF. The CDR3 DNA sequence: TGTGCCAGCACACGCCCTCAGAGGGGCCTGGGGAATGAGCAGTTCTTC.

This clonotype has more than one count but fewer than ten. The V call is TRBV21-1, the J call TRBJ1-6; TRBD1, the D gene given by the table, was not confirmed from the DNA. TRBV21-1 is deemed a pseudogene. There are 14 residues in the CDR3. The CDR3 sequence is CASSKTGGYSPLHF. The CDR3 bases are TGTGCCAGCAGCAAAACAGGGGGGTATTCACCCCTCCACTTT.

In its sample, this clonotype was seen many times. The junction departs from the called germline gene at one end, perhaps through a read error. The CDR3 DNA is TGTGCCAGCAGTCCGGGGACAAACACCGGGGAGCTGTTTTTT. Protein product: CASSPGTNTGELFF. This chain connects TRBV5-1 to TRBJ2-2; possibly TRBD1 for D (6 bases). The CDR3 sequence is 14 residues long. The germline V gene encodes CDR1 SGHRS and CDR2 YFSETQ.

The V and J genes are TRBV5-6 and TRBJ1-1, with unresolved D. Germline V gene sequence: CDR1 SGHDT, CDR2 YYEEEE. The CDR3 sequence is 14 residues long. V was shortened by 4 bases and J by 0 bases, with 10 bases between the two germline ends. CDR3 DNA: TGTGCCAGCAGCCTATACACAGTGAACACTGAAGCTTTCTTT. Translating gives CASSLYTVNTEAFF.

This clonotype was detected many times. The chain employs TRBV6-2 or TRBV6-3 and TRBJ1-1, with 11 positions matching TRBD1. The trim removed 0 bases at V and 1 base at J, leaving 13 bases unmatched. The CDR3 runs to 20 residues. Germline loops: CDR1 MNHEY, CDR2 SVGEGT. The CDR3 is CASSYSFLPGQGGTNTEAFF. The CDR3, as DNA: TGTGCCAGCAGTTACTCCTTTCTGCCGGGACAGGGGGGGACGAACACTGAAGCTTTCTTT.

The table lists this clonotype with a few counts. The rearrangement joins TRBV5-6 to TRBJ1-2, with D possibly matching TRBD1 (5 bases). The CDR3 loop spans 15 amino acids. Germline CDR1 SGHDT, CDR2 YYEEEE. V was cut by 0 bases and J by 8 bases, with 17 bases left in between. For the CDR3, the DNA is TGTGCCAGCAGCTTGGGGGGCAGGCGCTCATACGGCTACACCTTC. Amino acids: CASSLGGRRSYGYTF.

The sample holds a few counts of this clonotype. This chain uses TRBV19 with TRBJ2-7; 10 bases are shared with TRBD1. Germline V CDR1 and CDR2: LNHDA, SQIVND (reference sequence). Unmatched junction bases numbered 7, after V lost 5 bases and J lost 6 bases. This CDR3 spans 14 amino acids. CDR3 nucleotide sequence: TGTGCCAGTAGTTCGGGACAGGGGATCAGCGAGCAGTACTTC. This translates into CASSSGQGISEQYF.